This TCR beta chain was found in a study of early T cells in non-severe SARS-CoV-2 infection. General study results and limits: VDJdb matching, biased toward anti-spike CD8 responses, missed private and CD4 specificities.

Trimming shortened V by 5 bases and J by 3 bases, and 4 bases separated the two germline ends. Germline values: CDR1 SGHVS, CDR2 FNYEAQ. The CDR3 consists of 12 residues. This clonotype was counted ten times or more. Its target is unknown. TCRdb fed the 5' RACE reads into MiXCR, producing one record per CDR3 protein. The sample consists of around 77,000 distinct CDR3 sequences, approximately 15% of them appearing once. Sequenced here: whole blood, sampled at baseline. The chain employs TRBV7-6 and TRBJ2-2, with D uncertain. The source of this sequence is an adult who was a healthcare worker with PCR-confirmed SARS-CoV-2 infection or an uninfected control (not recorded which). CDR3 nucleotide sequence: TGTGCCAGCAGCGAGTACACCGGGGAGCTGTTTTTT. Amino acid sequence: CASSEYTGELFF. Filled out from reference TRBV7-6 and TRBJ2-2, the complete variable domain reads GAGVSQSPRYKVTKRGQDVALRCDPISGHVSLYWYRQALGQGPEFLTYFNYEAQQDKSGLPNDRFSAERPEGSISTLTIQRTEQRDSAMYRCASSEYTGELFFGEGSRLTVL.